The 18 T cell receptor beta chains below all came from one sample that was sequenced in a study of CD8 T cells in ankylosing spondylitis. In TCRdb, the 5' RACE reads were re-called with MiXCR into one record per CDR3 protein. The table lists approximately 220,000 distinct CDR3 sequences, 20% to 30% of them singletons. The sequenced sample consisted of blood, either unsorted or a sorted T cell fraction (not recorded which). These receptors were collected from a male donor with ankylosing spondylitis or in good health (not recorded which).

A few counts support this clonotype. This chain uses TRBV29-1 with TRBJ2-1, with 11 bases matching TRBD2. The CDR3 has 15 residues. The germline gives CDR1 SQVTM, CDR2 ANQGSEA. V trimming: 0 bases; J trimming: 7 bases; junction bases outside the gene matches: 5. The CDR3 DNA follows: TGCAGCGTTGAAGATCTACCTAGCGGGGGGAATGAGCAGTTCTTC. Residues: CSVEDLPSGGNEQFF.

The CDR3 region is CSARGGELFF. The CDR3 DNA reads as TGCAGTGCTAGGGGCGGGGAGCTGTTTTTT. This rearrangement joins TRBV20-1 to TRBJ2-2, with D unclear. The CDR3 is made up of 10 amino acids. V lost 3 bases and J 7 bases, leaving 3 bases between the germline ends. The germline CDR1 and CDR2 sequences are DFQATT and SNEGSKA (reference sequence).

This clonotype was seen ten or more times. The V and J genes are TRBV5-1 and TRBJ2-3; the D is unclear. In germline, CDR1 is SGHRS, CDR2 YFSETQ. Trimming removed 1 base from V and 1 base from J, with 7 bases in between. This CDR3 is built from 14 residues. The CDR3: CASSLMSGTDTQYF. CDR3 in DNA: TGCGCCAGCAGCTTGATGTCAGGCACAGATACGCAGTATTTT.

The chain combines TRBV3-1 with TRBJ1-2; TRBD1 matches 10 bases. The germline CDR1 and CDR2 sequences are LGHDT and YNNKEL (reference sequence). The J segment lost 7 bases and the V segment lost 6 bases, leaving 11 bases of the junction unmatched. The CDR3 sequence is 15 residues long. The CDR3, as DNA: TGTGCCAGCAGTATTCCGGGACAGGGGCGAGTTGGCTACACCTTC. It is translated as CASSIPGQGRVGYTF.

This clonotype was seen ten or more times. V gene TRBV10-3 combines with J gene TRBJ2-5, with a possible D match to TRBD2 (5 bases). Germline CDR1 is ENHRY and CDR2 is SYGVKD. CDR3 length: 13 amino acids. V was pared by 4 bases and J by 5 bases, with 11 bases between. For the CDR3, the DNA is TGTGCCATCAGTGCCGTTACGGGGGAGACCCAGTACTTC. Encoded protein: CAISAVTGETQYF.

This chain joins TRBV29-1 and TRBJ2-3, with TRBD1 matching 8 bases. V shed 6 bases and J 5 bases; nucleotides not matched to a gene: 7. CDR1 SQVTM and CDR2 ANQGSEA come from the germline V gene. This CDR3 region has 13 residues. The CDR3 bases are TGCAGCGTGAGTGAAGGGACAGGAGATACGCAGTATTTT. It yields the protein CSVSEGTGDTQYF.

The genes are TRBV29-1 and TRBJ2-3, with D uncertain. V lost 3 bases to trimming and J lost 0 bases, with 13 bases between them. Germline-derived CDR1 and CDR2 are SQVTM and ANQGSEA. The CDR3 spans 15 residues. The CDR3 loop is CSVDGVSSSTDTQYF. DNA of the CDR3: TGCAGCGTTGATGGCGTATCTTCTAGCACAGATACGCAGTATTTT.

This clonotype was seen many times. The chain is built from TRBV29-1 and TRBJ1-1; D is unresolved. Germline loops: CDR1 SQVTM, CDR2 ANQGSEA. The CDR3 loop spans 11 amino acids. Trimming cost V 8 bases and J 0 bases, with 7 bases left between them. The CDR3 region is CSPILNTEAFF. DNA of the CDR3: TGCAGCCCCATCCTGAACACTGAAGCTTTCTTT.

The CDR3 protein is CASSFLGQNSNEQFF. The DNA for the CDR3 is TGTGCCAGCAGCTTTCTTGGGCAGAATTCCAATGAGCAGTTCTTC. V is TRBV5-5 and J is TRBJ2-1; D not resolved. This CDR3 is 15 amino acids long. The germline V gene has CDR1 SGHKS and CDR2 YYEKEE (reference sequence). Trimming took off 2 bases at V and 6 bases at J, with 15 bases between the two ends.

This clonotype has at least ten counts. The chain employs TRBV7-2 and TRBJ2-7; TRBD2 is a possible D gene (6 bases). CDR1 SGHTA and CDR2 FQGNSA come from the germline V gene. The V gene lost 3 bases and the J gene lost 3 bases, with 12 bases spanning the gap. The CDR3 covers 14 residues. The CDR3 coding sequence is TGTGCCAGCAGCTTCGGGACTGGATACTACGAGCAGTACTTC. This gives the protein CASSFGTGYYEQYF.

The chain links TRBV6-1 to TRBJ2-7; D is perhaps TRBD1 (6 bases). Germline V gives CDR1 MNHNS, CDR2 SASEGT. V dropped 7 bases and J dropped 6 bases, with 16 bases sitting between them. This CDR3 spans 13 amino acids. As DNA, the CDR3 is TGTGCCAGCAAGTGGACCAGGGGAAGCGAGCAGTACTTC. Its translation is CASKWTRGSEQYF.

In its sample, this clonotype was seen many times. V usage is TRBV5-1 and J usage is TRBJ2-5; D is uncertain. V lost 4 bases and J 5 bases, leaving 12 bases between the germline ends. Germline V gives CDR1 SGHRS, CDR2 YFSETQ. CDR3 size: 13 residues. The CDR3 here is CASSTGADETQYF. DNA for the CDR3: TGCGCCAGCAGCACGGGCGCCGACGAGACCCAGTACTTC.

Ten or more counts support this clonotype. The gene calls are TRBV29-1 and TRBJ2-5, with D possibly matching TRBD1 (6 bases). V was pared by 4 bases and J by 1 base, with 7 bases between. Germline CDR1 and CDR2: SQVTM and ANQGSEA. The length of the CDR3 is 12 residues. The DNA of the CDR3 is TGCAGCGTTGGGACAGTCCAAGAGACCCAGTACTTC. Translated: CSVGTVQETQYF.

This chain links TRBV10-3 with TRBJ1-6; TRBD1 agrees at 7 bases. After removal of 9 bases from V and 7 bases from J, the junction contained 6 bases not matched to a gene. This CDR3 comprises 13 residues. CDR1 ENHRY and CDR2 SYGVKD come from the germline V gene. The CDR3 loop is CAIGQDWNSPLHF. For the CDR3, the DNA is TGTGCCATAGGACAGGATTGGAATTCACCCCTCCACTTT.

This clonotype was recorded at least ten times. The rearrangement links TRBV10-3 to TRBJ2-3; 8 bases fit TRBD1. CDR3 length equals 16 residues. Germline loops: CDR1 ENHRY, CDR2 SYGVKD. The ends lost 2 bases at V and 4 bases at J; junction bases unmatched: 8. The CDR3 sequence: CAISEGPGGVSDTQYF. CDR3 in DNA: TGTGCCATCAGTGAGGGTCCAGGGGGCGTCTCAGATACGCAGTATTTT.

The J gene is TRBJ2-1, the V gene TRBV10-3; 9 positions match TRBD2. The V and J ends lost 8 bases and 7 bases, in that order; junction bases with no gene match: 9. The CDR3 spans 14 residues. Germline loops: CDR1 ENHRY, CDR2 SYGVKD. Written as DNA, the CDR3 is TGTGCCATCGGGGGGGGGCTAGCGGGAAATGAGCAGTTCTTC. It translates to CAIGGGLAGNEQFF.

Concerning this clonotype: A much larger clone is a single base away; this may be a read error. J is TRBJ2-2 and V is TRBV5-1, with no clear D. CDR1 and CDR2 from the germline V gene are SGHRS and YFSETQ. The V and J ends lost 5 bases and 1 base respectively, with 15 bases between them. The CDR3 length is 16 residues. The CDR3 DNA follows: TGCGCCAGCAGATCCTCGGTGGATTTGAACACCGGGGAGCTGTTTTTT. It translates to CASRSSVDLNTGELFF.

This clonotype was picked up a small number of times. V and J are TRBV24-1 and TRBJ2-1, with D possibly being TRBD2 (6 bases). Germline V gives CDR1 KGHDR, CDR2 SFDVKD. The V end was cut by 4 bases, the J end by 0 bases, with 12 bases between. The CDR3 totals 16 residues. This CDR3 is CATSESGGASYNEQFF. CDR3 in DNA: TGTGCCACCAGTGAAAGTGGAGGGGCCTCCTACAATGAGCAGTTCTTC.